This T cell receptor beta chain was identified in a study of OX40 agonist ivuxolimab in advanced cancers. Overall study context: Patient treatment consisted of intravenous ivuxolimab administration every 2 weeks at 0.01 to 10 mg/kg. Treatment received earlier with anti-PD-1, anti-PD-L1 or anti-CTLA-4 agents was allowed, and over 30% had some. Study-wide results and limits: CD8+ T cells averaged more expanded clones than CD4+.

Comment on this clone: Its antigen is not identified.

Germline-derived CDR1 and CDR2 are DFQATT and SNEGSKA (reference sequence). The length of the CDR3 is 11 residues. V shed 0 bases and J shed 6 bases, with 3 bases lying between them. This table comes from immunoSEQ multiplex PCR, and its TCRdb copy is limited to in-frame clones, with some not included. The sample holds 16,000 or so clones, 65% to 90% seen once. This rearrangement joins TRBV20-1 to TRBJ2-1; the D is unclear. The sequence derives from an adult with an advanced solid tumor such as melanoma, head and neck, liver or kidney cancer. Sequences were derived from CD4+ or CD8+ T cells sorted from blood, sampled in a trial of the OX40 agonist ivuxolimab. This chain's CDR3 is CSARDFNEQFF. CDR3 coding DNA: TGCAGTGCTAGAGATTTCAATGAGCAGTTCTTC.